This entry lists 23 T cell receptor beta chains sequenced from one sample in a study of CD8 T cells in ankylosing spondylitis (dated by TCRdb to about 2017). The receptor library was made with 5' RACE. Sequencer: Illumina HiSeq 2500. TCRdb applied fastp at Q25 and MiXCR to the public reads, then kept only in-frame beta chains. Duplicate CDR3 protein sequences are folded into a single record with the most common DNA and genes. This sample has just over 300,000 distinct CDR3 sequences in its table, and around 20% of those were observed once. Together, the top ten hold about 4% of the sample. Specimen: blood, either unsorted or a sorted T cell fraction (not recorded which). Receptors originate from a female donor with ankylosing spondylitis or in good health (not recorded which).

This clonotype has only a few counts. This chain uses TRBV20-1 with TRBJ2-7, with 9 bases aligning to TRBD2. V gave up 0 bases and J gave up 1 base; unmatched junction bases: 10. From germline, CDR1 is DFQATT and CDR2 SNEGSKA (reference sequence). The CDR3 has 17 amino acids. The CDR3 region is CSARDLQTSGSSYEQYF. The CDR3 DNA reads TGCAGTGCTAGAGATCTACAGACTAGCGGTTCTTCCTACGAGCAGTACTTC.

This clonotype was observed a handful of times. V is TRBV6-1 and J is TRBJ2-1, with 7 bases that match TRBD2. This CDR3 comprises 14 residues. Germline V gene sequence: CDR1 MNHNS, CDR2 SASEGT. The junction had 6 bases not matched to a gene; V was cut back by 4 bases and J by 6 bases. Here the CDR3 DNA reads TGTGCCAGCAGTGCCCGGAGGGAGGGCAATGAGCAGTTCTTC. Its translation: CASSARREGNEQFF.

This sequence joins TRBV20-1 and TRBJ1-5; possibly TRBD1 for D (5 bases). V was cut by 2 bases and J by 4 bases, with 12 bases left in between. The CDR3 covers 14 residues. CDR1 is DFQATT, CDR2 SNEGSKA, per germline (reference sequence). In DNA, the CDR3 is TGCAGTGCTAGACTTTGGGGGGGGAATCAGCCCCAGCATTTT. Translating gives CSARLWGGNQPQHF.

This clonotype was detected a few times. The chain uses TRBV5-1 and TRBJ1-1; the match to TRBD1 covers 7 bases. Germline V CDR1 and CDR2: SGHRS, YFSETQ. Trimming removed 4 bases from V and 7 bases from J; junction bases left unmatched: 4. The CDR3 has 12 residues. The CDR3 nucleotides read TGCGCCAGCAGCACGGGACAGTTTGAAGCTTTCTTT. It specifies CASSTGQFEAFF.

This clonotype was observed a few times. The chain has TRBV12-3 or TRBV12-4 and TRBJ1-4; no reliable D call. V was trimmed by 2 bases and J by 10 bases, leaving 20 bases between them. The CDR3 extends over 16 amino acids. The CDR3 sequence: CASSLMLDTDVLKLFF. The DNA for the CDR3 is TGTGCCAGCAGTTTAATGTTAGACACCGATGTCCTAAAACTGTTTTTT.

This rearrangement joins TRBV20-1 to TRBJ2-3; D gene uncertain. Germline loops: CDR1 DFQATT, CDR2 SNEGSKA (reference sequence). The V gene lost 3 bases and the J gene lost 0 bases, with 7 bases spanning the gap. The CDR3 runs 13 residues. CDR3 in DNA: TGCAGTGCTAGCATCGCTAGCACAGATACGCAGTATTTT. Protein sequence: CSASIASTDTQYF.

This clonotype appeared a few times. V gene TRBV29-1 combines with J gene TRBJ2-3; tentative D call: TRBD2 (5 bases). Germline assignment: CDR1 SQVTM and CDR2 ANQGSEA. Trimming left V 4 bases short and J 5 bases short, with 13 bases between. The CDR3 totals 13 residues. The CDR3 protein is CSVVVGGLDTQYF. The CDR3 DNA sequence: TGCAGCGTTGTAGTGGGCGGGTTAGATACGCAGTATTTT.

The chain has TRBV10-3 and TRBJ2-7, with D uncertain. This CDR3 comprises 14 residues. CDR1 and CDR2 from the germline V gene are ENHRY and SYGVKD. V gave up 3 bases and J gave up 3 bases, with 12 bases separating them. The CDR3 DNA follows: TGTGCCATCAGTGACCTACTTGTGTTCTACGAGCAGTACTTC. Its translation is CAISDLLVFYEQYF.

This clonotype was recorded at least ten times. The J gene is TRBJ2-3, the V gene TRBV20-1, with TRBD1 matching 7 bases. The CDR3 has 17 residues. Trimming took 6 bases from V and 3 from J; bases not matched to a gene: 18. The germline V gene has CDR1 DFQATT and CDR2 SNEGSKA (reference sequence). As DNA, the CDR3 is TGCAGTGCAAGCCCTTTACAGGGGTCGAGTTCTACAGATACGCAGTATTTT. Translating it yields CSASPLQGSSSTDTQYF.

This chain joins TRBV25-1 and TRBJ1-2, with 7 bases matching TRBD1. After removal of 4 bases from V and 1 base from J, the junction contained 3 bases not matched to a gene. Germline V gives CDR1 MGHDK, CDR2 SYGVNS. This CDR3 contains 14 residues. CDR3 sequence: CASSGRDSNYGYTF. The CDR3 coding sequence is TGTGCCAGCAGTGGCCGGGACAGTAACTATGGCTACACCTTC.

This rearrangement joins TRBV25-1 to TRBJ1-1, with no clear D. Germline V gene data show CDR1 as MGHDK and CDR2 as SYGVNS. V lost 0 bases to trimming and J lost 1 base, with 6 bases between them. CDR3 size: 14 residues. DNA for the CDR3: TGTGCCAGCAGTGAATACGCGCCGAACACTGAAGCTTTCTTT. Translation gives CASSEYAPNTEAFF.

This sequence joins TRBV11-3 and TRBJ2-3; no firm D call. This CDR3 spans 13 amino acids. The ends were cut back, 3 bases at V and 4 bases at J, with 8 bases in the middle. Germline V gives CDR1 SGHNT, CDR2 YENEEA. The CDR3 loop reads CASSLYSADTQYF. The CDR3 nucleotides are TGTGCCAGCAGCTTGTACTCGGCAGATACGCAGTATTTT.

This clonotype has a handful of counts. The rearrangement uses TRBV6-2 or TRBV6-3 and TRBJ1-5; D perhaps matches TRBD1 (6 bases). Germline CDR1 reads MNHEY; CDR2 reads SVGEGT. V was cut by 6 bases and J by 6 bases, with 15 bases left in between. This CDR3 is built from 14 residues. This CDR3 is CASSHGQMGQPQHF. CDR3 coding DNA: TGTGCCAGCAGCCACGGACAGATGGGTCAGCCCCAGCATTTT.

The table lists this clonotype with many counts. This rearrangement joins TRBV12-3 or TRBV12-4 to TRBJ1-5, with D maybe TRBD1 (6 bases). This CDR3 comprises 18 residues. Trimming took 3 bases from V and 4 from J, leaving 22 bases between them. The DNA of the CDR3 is TGTGCCAGCAGTTTGTGGTTTAGTATGGGGGGCTTGAATCAGCCCCAGCATTTT. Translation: CASSLWFSMGGLNQPQHF.

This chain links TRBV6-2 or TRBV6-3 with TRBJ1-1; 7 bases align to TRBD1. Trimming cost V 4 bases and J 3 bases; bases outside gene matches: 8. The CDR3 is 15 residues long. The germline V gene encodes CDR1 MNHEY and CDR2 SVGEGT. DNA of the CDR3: TGTGCCAGCAGTTCCCCGTCGACAGGGTACACTGAAGCTTTCTTT. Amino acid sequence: CASSSPSTGYTEAFF.

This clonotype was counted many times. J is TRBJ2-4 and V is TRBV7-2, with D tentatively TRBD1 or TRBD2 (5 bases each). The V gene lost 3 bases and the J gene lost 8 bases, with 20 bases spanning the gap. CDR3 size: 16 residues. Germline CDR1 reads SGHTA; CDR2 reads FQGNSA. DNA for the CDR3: TGTGCCAGCAGCTTTGGTCCCCAGGGTCGGACTGACATTCAGTACTTC. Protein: CASSFGPQGRTDIQYF.

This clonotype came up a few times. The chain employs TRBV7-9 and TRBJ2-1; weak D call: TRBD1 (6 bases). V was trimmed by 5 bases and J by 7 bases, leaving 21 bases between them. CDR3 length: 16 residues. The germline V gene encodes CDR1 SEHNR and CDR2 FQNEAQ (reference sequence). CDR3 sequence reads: CASSPVGDGQRNEQFF. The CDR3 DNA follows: TGTGCCAGCAGCCCAGTAGGCGACGGACAGAGAAATGAGCAGTTCTTC.

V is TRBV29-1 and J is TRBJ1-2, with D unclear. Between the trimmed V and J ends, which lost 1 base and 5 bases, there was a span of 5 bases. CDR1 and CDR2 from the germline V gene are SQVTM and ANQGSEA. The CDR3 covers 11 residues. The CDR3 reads CSVEVLYGYTF. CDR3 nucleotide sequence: TGCAGCGTTGAAGTACTGTATGGCTACACCTTC.

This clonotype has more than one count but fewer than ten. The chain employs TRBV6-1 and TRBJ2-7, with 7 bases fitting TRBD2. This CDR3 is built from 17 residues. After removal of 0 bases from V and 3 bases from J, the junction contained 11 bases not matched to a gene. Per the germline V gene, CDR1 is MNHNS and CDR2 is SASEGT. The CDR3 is CASSEAPEAGTFYEQYF. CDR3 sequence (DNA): TGTGCCAGCAGTGAAGCCCCAGAAGCGGGGACCTTCTACGAGCAGTACTTC.

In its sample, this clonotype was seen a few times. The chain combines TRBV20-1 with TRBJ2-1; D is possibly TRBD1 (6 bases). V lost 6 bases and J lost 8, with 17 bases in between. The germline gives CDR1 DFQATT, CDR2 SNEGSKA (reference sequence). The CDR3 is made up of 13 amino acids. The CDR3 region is CSAPDTGNHEQFF. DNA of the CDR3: TGCAGTGCGCCCGATACAGGGAACCATGAGCAGTTCTTC.

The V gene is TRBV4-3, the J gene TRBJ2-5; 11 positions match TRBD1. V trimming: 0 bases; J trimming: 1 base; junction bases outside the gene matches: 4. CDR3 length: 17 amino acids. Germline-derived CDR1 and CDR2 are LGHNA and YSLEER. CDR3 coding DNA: TGCGCCAGCAGCCAAGACCTTGGGACAGGGGGCCAAGAGACCCAGTACTTC. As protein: CASSQDLGTGGQETQYF.

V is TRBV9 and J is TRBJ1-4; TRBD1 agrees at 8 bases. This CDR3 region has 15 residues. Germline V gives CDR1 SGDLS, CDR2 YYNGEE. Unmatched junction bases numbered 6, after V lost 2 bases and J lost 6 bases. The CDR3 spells CASSVSTGADEKLFF. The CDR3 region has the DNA TGTGCCAGCAGCGTTTCGACAGGGGCGGATGAAAAACTGTTTTTT.

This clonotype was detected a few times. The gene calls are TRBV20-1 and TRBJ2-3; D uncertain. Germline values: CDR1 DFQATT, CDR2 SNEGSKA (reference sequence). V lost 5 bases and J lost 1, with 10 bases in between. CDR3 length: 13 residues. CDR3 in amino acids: CSAPVMGTDTQYF. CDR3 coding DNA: TGCAGTGCTCCTGTGATGGGCACAGATACGCAGTATTTT.